What follows describes a single T cell receptor beta chain. The antigen is undetermined. Blood was collected once per donor into heparin, averaging approximately 110 mL. Sequencing targeted expressed TCRB transcripts, as all isolated RNA had been reverse transcribed. There were 3.4 million or so reads on average in the naive, central memory and regulatory T cell samples. Using immunoSEQ multiplex PCR, the repertoire was profiled, and TCRdb retains in-frame clones only, with some absent. Here the sample spans under 900,000 clones, roughly 16% being singletons. Trimming removed 1 base from V and 6 bases from J, with 11 bases in between. This CDR3 is 14 amino acids long. Germline assignment: CDR1 SGHRS and CDR2 YFSETQ. This sample was taken from a study of beta chain features in type 1 diabetes. The study's findings and limits: Among patients, naive, central memory and Treg TCRB repertoires appeared more similar than among healthy donors. A moderate, significant TCRB CDR3 shortening appeared in type 1 diabetes across four CD4+ subsets.

The source material was naive CD4+ T cells from blood. V gene TRBV5-1 combines with J gene TRBJ1-5; the D is unclear. The sequence came from a woman aged 18-35 years in good health. Here the CDR3 reads CASSLLEGSQPQHF. CDR3 bases: TGCGCCAGCAGCTTGTTGGAGGGAAGTCAGCCCCAGCATTTT.